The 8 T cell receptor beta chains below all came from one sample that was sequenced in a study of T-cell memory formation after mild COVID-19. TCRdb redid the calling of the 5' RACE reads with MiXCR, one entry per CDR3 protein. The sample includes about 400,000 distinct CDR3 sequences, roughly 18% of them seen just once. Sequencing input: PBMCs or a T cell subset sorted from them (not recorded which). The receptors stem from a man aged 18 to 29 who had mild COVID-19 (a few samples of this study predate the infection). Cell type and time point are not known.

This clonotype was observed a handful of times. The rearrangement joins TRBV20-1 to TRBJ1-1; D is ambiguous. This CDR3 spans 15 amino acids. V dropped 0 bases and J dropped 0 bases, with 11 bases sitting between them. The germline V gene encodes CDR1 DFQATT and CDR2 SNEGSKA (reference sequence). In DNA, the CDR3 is TGCAGTGCTAGAGATAAGAGCAGCATGAACACTGAAGCTTTCTTT. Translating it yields CSARDKSSMNTEAFF.

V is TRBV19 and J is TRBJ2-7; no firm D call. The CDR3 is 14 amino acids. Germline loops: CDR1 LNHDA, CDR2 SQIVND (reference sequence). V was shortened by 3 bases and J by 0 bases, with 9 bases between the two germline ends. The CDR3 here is CASSIAAVSYEQYF. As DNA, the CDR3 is TGTGCCAGTAGTATTGCGGCAGTCTCCTACGAGCAGTACTTC.

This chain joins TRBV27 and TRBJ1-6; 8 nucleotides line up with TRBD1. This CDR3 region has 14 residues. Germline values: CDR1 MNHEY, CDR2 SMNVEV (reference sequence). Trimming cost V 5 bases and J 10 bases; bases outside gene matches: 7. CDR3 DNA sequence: TGTGCCAGCAGTCCCGGACAGGGAACGTCACCCCTCCACTTT. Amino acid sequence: CASSPGQGTSPLHF.

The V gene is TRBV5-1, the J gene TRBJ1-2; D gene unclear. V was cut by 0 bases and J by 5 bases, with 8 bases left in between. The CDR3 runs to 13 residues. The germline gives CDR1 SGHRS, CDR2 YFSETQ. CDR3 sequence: CASSLAVGYGYTF. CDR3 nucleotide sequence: TGCGCCAGCAGCTTGGCGGTGGGTTATGGCTACACCTTC.

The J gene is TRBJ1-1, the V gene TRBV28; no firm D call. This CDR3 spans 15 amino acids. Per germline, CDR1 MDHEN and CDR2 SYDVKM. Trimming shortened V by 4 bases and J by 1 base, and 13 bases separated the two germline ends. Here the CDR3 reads CASSYGTPKNTEAFF. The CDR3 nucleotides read TGTGCCAGCAGTTACGGAACGCCGAAGAACACTGAAGCTTTCTTT. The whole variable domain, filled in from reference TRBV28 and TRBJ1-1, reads DVKVTQSSRYLVKRTGEKVFLECVQDMDHENMFWYRQDPGLGLRLIYFSYDVKMKEKGDIPEGYSVSREKKERFSLILESASTNQTSMYLCASSYGTPKNTEAFFGQGTRLTVV.

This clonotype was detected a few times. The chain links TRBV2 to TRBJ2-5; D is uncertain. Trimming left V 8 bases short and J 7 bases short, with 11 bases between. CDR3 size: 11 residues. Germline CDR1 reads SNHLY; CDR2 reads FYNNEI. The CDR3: CASLEFGTQYF. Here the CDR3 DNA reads TGTGCCAGCCTAGAATTCGGGACCCAGTACTTC.

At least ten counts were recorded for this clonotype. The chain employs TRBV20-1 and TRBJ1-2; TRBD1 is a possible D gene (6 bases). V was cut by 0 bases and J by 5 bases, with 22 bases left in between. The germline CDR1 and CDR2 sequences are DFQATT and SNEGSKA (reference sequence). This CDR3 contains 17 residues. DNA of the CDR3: TGCAGTGCTAGAGACCCCCAAGAATGGGCAGGGGATTATGGCTACACCTTC. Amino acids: CSARDPQEWAGDYGYTF.

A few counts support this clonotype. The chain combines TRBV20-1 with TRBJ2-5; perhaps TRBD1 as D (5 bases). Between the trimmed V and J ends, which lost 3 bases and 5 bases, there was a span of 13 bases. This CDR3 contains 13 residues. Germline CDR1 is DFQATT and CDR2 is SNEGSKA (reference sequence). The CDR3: CSASGQGGETQYF. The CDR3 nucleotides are TGCAGTGCTAGCGGGCAGGGTGGGGAGACCCAGTACTTC.